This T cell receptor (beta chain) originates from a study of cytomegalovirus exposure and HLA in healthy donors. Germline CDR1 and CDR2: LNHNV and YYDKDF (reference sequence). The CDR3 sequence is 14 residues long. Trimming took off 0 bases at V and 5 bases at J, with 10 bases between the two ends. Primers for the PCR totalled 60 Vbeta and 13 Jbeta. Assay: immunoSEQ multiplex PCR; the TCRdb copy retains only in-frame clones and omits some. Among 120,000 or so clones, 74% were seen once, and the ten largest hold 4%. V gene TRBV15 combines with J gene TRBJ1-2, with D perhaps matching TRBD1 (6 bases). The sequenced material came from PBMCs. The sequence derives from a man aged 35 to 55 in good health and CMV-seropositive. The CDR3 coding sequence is TGTGCCACCAGCAGAGACAGGACAGATTATGGCTACACCTTC. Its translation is CATSRDRTDYGYTF.